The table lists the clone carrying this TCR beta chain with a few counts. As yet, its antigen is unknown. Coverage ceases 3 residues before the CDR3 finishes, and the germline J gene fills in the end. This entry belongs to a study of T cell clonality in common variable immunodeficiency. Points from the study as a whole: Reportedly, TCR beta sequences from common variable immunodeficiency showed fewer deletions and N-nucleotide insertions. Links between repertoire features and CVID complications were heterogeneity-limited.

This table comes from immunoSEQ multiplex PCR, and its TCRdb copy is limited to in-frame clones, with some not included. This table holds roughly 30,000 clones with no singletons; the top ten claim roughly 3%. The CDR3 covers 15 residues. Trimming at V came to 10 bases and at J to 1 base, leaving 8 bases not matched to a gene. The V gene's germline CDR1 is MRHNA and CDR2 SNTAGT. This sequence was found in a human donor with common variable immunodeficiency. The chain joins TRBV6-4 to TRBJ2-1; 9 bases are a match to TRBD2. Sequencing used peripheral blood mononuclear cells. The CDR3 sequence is CATATLAGSYNEQFF. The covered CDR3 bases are TGTGCCACCGCTACTCTAGCGGGGTCCTACAATGAG.